A single sample is the source of the 12 T cell receptor beta chains below, sequenced in a study of Graves' ophthalmopathy and Graves' hyperthyroidism. RNA transcripts yielded amplified TCR beta CDR3 regions. Following a first-round RT-PCR that used HTBI primers, a second-round multiplex PCR was carried out. TCRdb used MiXCR to reprocess the multiplex PCR reads, holding one entry per CDR3 protein. The sample records 680,000 or so distinct CDR3 sequences, 22% being singletons. The specimen was peripheral blood. The source of these receptors is a woman aged 18-35 years with stable Graves' hyperthyroidism. Some clones in this sample may be carry-over from other donors' samples.

This clonotype showed up many times. The CDR3 loop reads CSARGARGGEQYF. The CDR3 DNA follows: TGCAGTGCTAGAGGTGCACGTGGGGGAGAGCAGTACTTC. The rearrangement links TRBV20-1 to TRBJ2-7; the D call may be TRBD1 or TRBD2 (5 bases each). Trimming took off 1 base at V and 7 bases at J, with 14 bases between the two ends. CDR3 length: 13 amino acids. Germline V lookup: CDR1 DFQATT, CDR2 SNEGSKA (reference sequence).

This clonotype occurred many times. V usage is TRBV20-1 and J usage is TRBJ2-5; D ambiguous. Germline V gene sequence: CDR1 DFQATT, CDR2 SNEGSKA (reference sequence). The V and J ends lost 3 bases and 5 bases respectively, with 10 bases between them. This CDR3 has 12 residues. CDR3 sequence (DNA): TGCAGTGCTAGTTTACGTTTGGAGACCCAGTACTTC. Translated, it gives CSASLRLETQYF.

This clonotype has at least ten counts. This chain uses TRBV6-1 with TRBJ1-5; the D is unclear. V was trimmed by 2 bases and J by 7 bases, leaving 15 bases between them. The length of the CDR3 is 15 residues. Germline CDR1 is MNHNS and CDR2 is SASEGT. DNA of the CDR3: TGTGCCAGCAGTGAAATGGCACGGGCGAACCAGCCCCAGCATTTT. Protein: CASSEMARANQPQHF.

This clonotype was observed a handful of times. V and J are TRBV4-2 and TRBJ1-2; weak D call: TRBD1 (5 bases). The length of the CDR3 is 19 residues. Trimming removed 4 bases from V and 4 bases from J, with 28 bases in between. CDR1 is LGHNA and CDR2 is YNFKEQ in the germline V gene. In nucleotides, the CDR3 is TGTGCCAGCAGCCTACACCTACCCTACCACAGGAAAGTAAGCTATGGCTACACCTTC. Its translation is CASSLHLPYHRKVSYGYTF.

The V gene is TRBV7-8, the J gene TRBJ2-5, with 9 bases matching TRBD2. Per germline, CDR1 SGHVS and CDR2 FQNEAQ. V lost 3 bases, J lost 2 bases, and 13 bases stayed unmatched. This CDR3 contains 18 residues. CDR3 coding DNA: TGTGCCAGCAGCTTGGGACTTAGCGGGGGCGGGGGGCAAGAGACCCAGTACTTC. This gives the protein CASSLGLSGGGGQETQYF.

This clonotype was counted at least ten times. The chain joins TRBV12-3 or TRBV12-4 to TRBJ1-2; 8 bases map to TRBD1. V dropped 6 bases and J dropped 5; count of bases not matched to a gene: 8. The CDR3 extends over 14 amino acids. The chain's CDR3 is CASRPDRARYGYTF. The CDR3 DNA reads as TGTGCCAGCAGACCGGACAGGGCACGGTATGGCTACACCTTC.

This clonotype was counted ten times or more. The V and J genes are TRBV10-3 and TRBJ1-2, with 8 nucleotides matching TRBD1. V lost 2 bases, J lost 8 bases, and 4 bases stayed unmatched. The CDR3 loop spans 13 amino acids. Germline loops: CDR1 ENHRY, CDR2 SYGVKD. The CDR3 DNA reads TGTGCCATCAGTGAGGAGGGACAGGAAGGCTACACCTTC. It yields the protein CAISEEGQEGYTF.

This clonotype was seen at least ten times. CDR3 nucleotide sequence: TGTGCCATCAGTGAAGTGTTCGGCACTGAAGCTTTCTTT. Translation gives CAISEVFGTEAFF. The rearrangement joins TRBV10-3 to TRBJ1-1, with D uncertain. Germline V gene data show CDR1 as ENHRY and CDR2 as SYGVKD. Trimming took 3 bases from V and 4 from J, leaving 9 bases between them. CDR3 length equals 13 residues.

This clonotype was seen ten or more times. The V and J genes are TRBV10-3 and TRBJ2-5, with D possibly being TRBD1 or TRBD2 (5 bases each). The CDR3 sequence is 15 residues long. CDR1 and CDR2 from the germline V gene are ENHRY and SYGVKD. Deletions cut 2 bases from V and 2 bases from J, with 12 bases between. The CDR3: CAISEGGRPQETQYF. The CDR3 region has the DNA TGTGCCATCAGTGAGGGGGGACGACCTCAAGAGACCCAGTACTTC.

This clonotype has just a few counts. The chain's CDR3 is CASSPRPGTFMGEQYF. The CDR3 nucleotides are TGTGCCAGCAGCCCACGTCCCGGGACATTTATGGGCGAGCAGTACTTC. The chain has TRBV9 and TRBJ2-7, with D possibly matching TRBD1 (6 bases). Germline CDR1 SGDLS, CDR2 YYNGEE. This CDR3 has 16 amino acids. V lost 4 bases, J lost 6 bases, and 23 bases lay in between.

V is TRBV4-2 and J is TRBJ2-7, with TRBD2 matching 7 bases. V lost 5 bases, J lost 8 bases, and 21 bases stayed unmatched. CDR3 size: 17 residues. Per the germline V gene, CDR1 is LGHNA and CDR2 is YNFKEQ. DNA of the CDR3: TGTGCCAGCAGCACCACCGGCGGGGGTCTCGCCACTGTGCAGCAGTACTTC. This sequence encodes CASSTTGGGLATVQQYF.

This clonotype occurred many times. V and J are TRBV5-1 and TRBJ1-1, with 7 bases matching TRBD1. This CDR3 is 15 amino acids long. In germline, CDR1 is SGHRS, CDR2 YFSETQ. Germline trimming cut 4 bases from V and 4 bases from J; bases unmatched to any gene: 10. This CDR3 reads CASSQGTVGSTEAFF. As DNA, the CDR3 is TGCGCCAGCAGCCAAGGGACAGTGGGAAGCACTGAAGCTTTCTTT.